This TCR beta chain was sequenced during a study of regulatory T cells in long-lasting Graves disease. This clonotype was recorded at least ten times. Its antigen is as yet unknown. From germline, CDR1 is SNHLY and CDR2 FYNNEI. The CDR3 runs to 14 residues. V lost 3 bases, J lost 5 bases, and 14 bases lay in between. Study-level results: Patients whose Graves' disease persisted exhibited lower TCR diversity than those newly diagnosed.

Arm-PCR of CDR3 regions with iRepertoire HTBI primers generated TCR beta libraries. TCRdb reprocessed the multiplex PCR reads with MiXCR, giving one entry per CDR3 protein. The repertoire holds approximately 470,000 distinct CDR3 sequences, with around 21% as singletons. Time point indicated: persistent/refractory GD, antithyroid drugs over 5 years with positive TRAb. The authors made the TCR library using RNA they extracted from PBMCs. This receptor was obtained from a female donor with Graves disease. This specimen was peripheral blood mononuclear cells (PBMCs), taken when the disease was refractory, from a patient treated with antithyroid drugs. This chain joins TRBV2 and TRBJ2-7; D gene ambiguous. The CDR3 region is CASSESGAQHEQYF. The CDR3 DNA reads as TGTGCCAGCAGTGAGTCTGGAGCGCAACACGAGCAGTACTTC.